This T cell receptor (beta chain) was captured by sequencing in a study of T cells in tuberculosis. In the study overall: IGRA-negative adolescents, IGRA-positive adolescents with latent tuberculosis and adults with active tuberculosis formed this South African cohort.

General study points: Smaller alpha distances in active tuberculosis partly reflected shorter CDR3-alpha lengths. Classification accuracy was 87% (AUROC 0.7 to 0.9) with the GMM-specific repertoire.

The V gene's germline CDR1 is MGHRA and CDR2 YSYEKL. The CDR3 is 15 amino acids. The germline V and J ends were trimmed by 4 bases and 1 base, with 13 bases remaining between them. Assay used: immunoSEQ multiplex PCR; TCRdb lists only in-frame clones, some missing. The data hold around 32,000 clones, with 94% observed a single time. To note about this clone: Its antigen is still unknown.

The chain couples TRBV4-1 to TRBJ1-1; perhaps TRBD1 as D (5 bases). This TCR derives from a donor aged 10-35 years with latent tuberculosis or without tuberculosis infection. Sequenced input: PBMCs. The CDR3 sequence is CASSPNRRWNTEAFF. CDR3 sequence (DNA): TGCGCCAGCAGCCCGAACAGGCGGTGGAACACTGAAGCTTTCTTT.